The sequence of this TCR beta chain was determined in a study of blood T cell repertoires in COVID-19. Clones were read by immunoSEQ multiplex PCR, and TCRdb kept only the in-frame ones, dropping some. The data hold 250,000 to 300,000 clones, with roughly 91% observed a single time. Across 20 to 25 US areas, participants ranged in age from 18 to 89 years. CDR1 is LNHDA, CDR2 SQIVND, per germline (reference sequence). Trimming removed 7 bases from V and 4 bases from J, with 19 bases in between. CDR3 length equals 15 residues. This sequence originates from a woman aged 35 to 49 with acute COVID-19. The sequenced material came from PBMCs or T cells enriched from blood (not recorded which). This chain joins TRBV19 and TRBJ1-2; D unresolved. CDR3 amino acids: CASKVPGDLFYGYTF. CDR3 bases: TGTGCCAGTAAAGTCCCGGGAGACCTTTTCTATGGCTACACCTTC.